These 20 T cell receptor beta chains originate from one sample sequenced in a study of shared clonotypes between healthy human individuals. Method: immunoSEQ multiplex PCR; TCRdb's copy keeps in-frame clones and lacks some. The sample shows 2 million to 2.5 million clones, approximately 93% of them seen only once. The specimen was naive CD4+ T cells from PBMCs. Subset noted: CD45RA+ positively selected. The receptors shown here come from a man aged 18 to 35 in good health. Some clones in this sample may be carry-over from other donors' samples.

This rearrangement joins TRBV2 to TRBJ2-3, with D possibly TRBD2 on 6 matching bases. With 6 bases removed from V and 4 bases from J, the gap between germline ends came to 8 bases. The CDR3 is made up of 12 amino acids. CDR1 and CDR2 from the germline V gene are SNHLY and FYNNEI. The CDR3 DNA follows: TGTGCCAGCAGAGTAGCGGCAGATACGCAGTATTTT. Translation: CASRVAADTQYF.

This clone was picked up a small number of times. The chain combines TRBV27 with TRBJ1-2; no reliable D call. Germline values: CDR1 MNHEY, CDR2 SMNVEV (reference sequence). Trimming took 5 bases from V and 4 from J, leaving 14 bases between them. The CDR3 is made up of 14 amino acids. Written as DNA, the CDR3 is TGTGCCAGCAGTCAAAAGCGCGGAGGCTATGGCTACACCTTC. Its translation is CASSQKRGGYGYTF.

The table lists this clone with a count of one. The chain links TRBV11-2 to TRBJ2-5; D ambiguous. The V gene's germline CDR1 is SGHAT and CDR2 FQNNGV. The CDR3 contains 13 residues. V dropped 1 base and J dropped 5 bases, with 8 bases sitting between them. Here the CDR3 reads CASSLGQLETQYF. The CDR3 nucleotides are TGTGCCAGCAGCTTAGGGCAGCTTGAGACCCAGTACTTC.

V and J are TRBV5-1 and TRBJ2-5, with TRBD2 matching over 10 bases. The CDR3 spans 16 residues. The J segment lost 4 bases and the V segment lost 9 bases, leaving 15 bases of the junction unmatched. Germline values: CDR1 SGHRS, CDR2 YFSETQ. The CDR3 protein is CATRSSGSATRETQYF. CDR3 in DNA: TGCGCCACCAGGTCTAGCGGGAGCGCAACTCGAGAGACCCAGTACTTC.

The chain has TRBV19 and TRBJ2-5; 12 positions match TRBD2. The germline V gene encodes CDR1 LNHDA and CDR2 SQIVND (reference sequence). The CDR3 is 15 amino acids. V lost 5 bases to trimming and J lost 5 bases; unmatched junction nucleotides: 6. CDR3 bases: TGTGCCAGTAGTCTAGCGGGAGGGGAATTGGAGACCCAGTACTTC. Its protein is CASSLAGGELETQYF.

This clone was recorded only once. The chain is built from TRBV7-2 and TRBJ2-7; D is possibly TRBD2 (6 bases). This CDR3 has 17 amino acids. V shed 5 bases and J shed 0 bases, with 20 bases lying between them. In germline, CDR1 is SGHTA, CDR2 FQGNSA. The DNA for the CDR3 is TGTGCCAGCAGCCTTACTCCGTCCGGGGGAGACTCCTACGAGCAGTACTTC. Protein: CASSLTPSGGDSYEQYF.

Notes on this clone: The same CDR3 is also encoded by other DNA sequences in this sample. The chain carries TRBV5-1 and TRBJ2-7; 10 bases fit TRBD1. Unmatched junction bases numbered 6, after V lost 4 bases and J lost 2 bases. Germline V gives CDR1 SGHRS, CDR2 YFSETQ. The CDR3 runs 15 residues. CDR3 residues: CASSRRDRGTYEQYF. The DNA of the CDR3 is TGCGCCAGCAGCCGCCGGGACAGGGGTACCTACGAGCAGTACTTC.

V and J are TRBV9 and TRBJ2-3; D tentatively reads TRBD1 or TRBD2 (5 bases each). This CDR3 spans 16 amino acids. Germline lookup yields CDR1 SGDLS and CDR2 YYNGEE. V lost 0 bases, J lost 3 bases, and 14 bases lay in between. CDR3 nucleotides: TGTGCCAGCAGCGTAGGTACGTGGGGGAAAACAGATACGCAGTATTTT. Its protein is CASSVGTWGKTDTQYF.

This clone was seen just once. The chain is built from TRBV6-6 and TRBJ2-2; 8 nucleotides line up with TRBD2. V gave up 6 bases and J gave up 5 bases; unmatched junction bases: 8. This CDR3 has 15 residues. From germline, CDR1 is MNHNY and CDR2 SVGAGI (reference sequence). The CDR3 nucleotides read TGTGCCAGCAGCCCTAGGGCGGGAGGTACCGGGGAGCTGTTTTTT. It is translated as CASSPRAGGTGELFF.

The CDR3 DNA reads TGCGCCAGCAGCTTTGGGAGGTCCAACTATGGCTACACCTTC. This translates into CASSFGRSNYGYTF. V gene TRBV4-1 combines with J gene TRBJ1-2; D call uncertain. This CDR3 is built from 14 residues. Germline V gene sequence: CDR1 MGHRA, CDR2 YSYEKL. Trimming left V 5 bases short and J 2 bases short, with 12 bases between.

This clone was seen just once. The rearrangement links TRBV7-3 to TRBJ2-7; D possibly corresponds to TRBD2 (6 bases). The V and J ends lost 5 bases and 5 bases respectively, with 13 bases between them. This CDR3 contains 13 residues. Germline V gene data show CDR1 as SGHTA and CDR2 as FQGTGA. The DNA for the CDR3 is TGTGCCAGCAGCGCTTCTTGGGGGGACGAGCAGTACTTC. This translates into CASSASWGDEQYF.

This chain connects TRBV6-1 to TRBJ1-2; D not certain. With 0 bases removed from V and 9 bases from J, the gap between germline ends came to 14 bases. The CDR3 totals 14 residues. Germline CDR1 MNHNS, CDR2 SASEGT. CDR3 sequence (DNA): TGTGCCAGCAGTGAAGCCTACGGCAGCCTGAGCTACACCTTC. Its translation is CASSEAYGSLSYTF.

The rearrangement uses TRBV19 and TRBJ2-1; D possibly uses TRBD1 or TRBD2 (5 bases each). Germline V gene sequence: CDR1 LNHDA, CDR2 SQIVND (reference sequence). V lost 7 bases, J lost 2 bases, and 18 bases lay in between. CDR3 size: 16 residues. This chain's CDR3 is CASTTPGTSAYNEQFF. The CDR3, as DNA: TGTGCCAGTACCACCCCCGGGACCTCAGCCTACAATGAGCAGTTCTTC.

The chain is built from TRBV7-6 and TRBJ1-4, with D unclear. V was pared by 2 bases and J by 3 bases, with 10 bases between. Germline lookup yields CDR1 SGHVS and CDR2 FNYEAQ. The CDR3 length is 15 residues. Written as DNA, the CDR3 is TGTGCCAGCAGCTTAATGGGCGGCTCTAATGAAAAACTGTTTTTT. It translates to CASSLMGGSNEKLFF.

The chain carries TRBV28 and TRBJ2-3; 10 bases are a match to TRBD1. The V gene end was trimmed by 3 bases and the J gene end by 6 bases; junction bases not matched to a gene: 15. The CDR3 is 18 amino acids. Per the germline V gene, CDR1 is MDHEN and CDR2 is SYDVKM. CDR3 sequence: CASSFDFSERTGGDTQYF. CDR3 sequence (DNA): TGTGCCAGCAGTTTTGATTTTTCTGAAAGGACAGGGGGTGATACGCAGTATTTT.

V and J are TRBV5-8 and TRBJ2-4, with D unresolved. The CDR3 is 14 amino acids. CDR1 is SGHTS and CDR2 is YDEGEE in the germline V gene. Trimming left V 0 bases short and J 3 bases short, with 7 bases between. CDR3 loop: CASSLAGIKNIQYF. CDR3 sequence (DNA): TGTGCCAGCAGCTTGGCCGGCATCAAAAACATTCAGTACTTC.

The chain carries TRBV28 and TRBJ2-3, with 7 bases fitting TRBD2. V was clipped by 8 bases and J by 6 bases; unmatched bases: 2. CDR3 length: 11 residues. The V gene's germline CDR1 is MDHEN and CDR2 SYDVKM. The CDR3 region is CASQRGDTQYF. CDR3 nucleotide sequence: TGTGCCAGCCAGCGGGGTGATACGCAGTATTTT.

The rearrangement uses TRBV5-1 and TRBJ2-3; D not certain. Germline loops: CDR1 SGHRS, CDR2 YFSETQ. The CDR3 length is 16 residues. V gave up 1 base and J gave up 5 bases, with 17 bases separating them. The CDR3 bases are TGCGCCAGCAGCTTGAACCCCCGGGTATCGAGAGATACGCAGTATTTT. The encoded protein is CASSLNPRVSRDTQYF.

The chain links TRBV5-1 to TRBJ1-1, with D uncertain. The CDR3 extends over 15 amino acids. Between the trimmed V and J ends, which lost 7 bases and 2 bases, there was a span of 18 bases. Germline V gene data show CDR1 as SGHRS and CDR2 as YFSETQ. For the CDR3, the DNA is TGCGCCAGCTCCCCAGGAGGTAGGTCCAACACTGAAGCTTTCTTT. This codes for CASSPGGRSNTEAFF.

Concerning this clone: Other DNA sequences in this specimen translate into the identical CDR3. This chain joins TRBV6-6 and TRBJ2-2; TRBD2 agrees at 9 bases. Germline CDR1 is MNHNY and CDR2 is SVGAGI (reference sequence). This CDR3 comprises 15 residues. J was trimmed by 5 bases and V by 5 bases; bases with no gene match: 6. CDR3 region: CASSIAGVRTGELFF. DNA for the CDR3: TGTGCCAGCAGTATAGCGGGAGTGCGTACCGGGGAGCTGTTTTTT.